This entry is about one TCR beta chain. This sample is drawn from a study of blood T cell repertoires in COVID-19. Study overall: From T cells, B-cell-depleted T cells, or PBMCs came the material, which was cDNA or gDNA.

Trimming shortened V by 10 bases and J by 1 base, and 12 bases separated the two germline ends. The CDR3 covers 13 residues. CDR1 ENHRY and CDR2 SYGVKD come from the germline V gene. Original handling: Amplification of reference gene primers provided the estimated nucleated cell counts. Repertoires were generated with immunoSEQ multiplex PCR, while TCRdb's copy carries only in-frame clones and drops some. V and J calls and clone size are those listed in that table; D and trimming were worked out from the DNA. The sample records hundreds of thousands of clones, roughly 91% being singletons. The receptor comes from a woman aged 25 to 39 with acute or convalescent COVID-19. The genes are TRBV10-3 and TRBJ2-3; unclear D gene. Sequencing was done on a sample of peripheral blood. This chain's CDR3 is CATTHGRTDTQYF. The DNA for the CDR3 is TGTGCCACAACGCATGGCCGCACAGATACGCAGTATTTT.